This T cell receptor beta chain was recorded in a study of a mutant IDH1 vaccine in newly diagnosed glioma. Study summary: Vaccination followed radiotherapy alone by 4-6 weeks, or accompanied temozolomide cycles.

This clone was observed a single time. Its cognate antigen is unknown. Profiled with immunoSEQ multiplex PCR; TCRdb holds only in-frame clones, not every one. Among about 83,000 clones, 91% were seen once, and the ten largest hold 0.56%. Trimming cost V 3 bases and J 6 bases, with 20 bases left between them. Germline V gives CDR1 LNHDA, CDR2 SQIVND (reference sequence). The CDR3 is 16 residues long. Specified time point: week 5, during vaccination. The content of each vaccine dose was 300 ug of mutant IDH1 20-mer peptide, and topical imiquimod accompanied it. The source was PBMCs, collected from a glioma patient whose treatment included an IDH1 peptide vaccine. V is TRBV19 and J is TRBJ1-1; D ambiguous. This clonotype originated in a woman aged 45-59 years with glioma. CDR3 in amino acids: CASSISLGSLGAEAFF. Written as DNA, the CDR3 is TGTGCCAGTAGTATCTCCCTTGGCAGCCTCGGGGCTGAAGCTTTCTTT.